A single sample is the source of the 26 T cell receptor beta chains below, sequenced in a study of T-cell reconstitution after alpha-beta-depleted transplantation in children. Preparation of the TCRbeta library was carried out with unique molecular identifiers. TCRdb re-called the PCR reads with MiXCR, one entry per CDR3 protein. The sample gives approximately 590,000 distinct CDR3 sequences, approximately 10% of which show up once; roughly 4% is in the top ten. The material was PBMCs from the stem cell graft donor, obtained from the stem cell graft. These TCRs come from a human donor who donated a stem cell graft to a child with acute myeloid leukemia.

This clonotype showed up just a few times. For the CDR3, the DNA is TGTGCCAGCAGCCAAGGGGACACCTACTCTAACTATGGCTACACCTTC. Translating it yields CASSQGDTYSNYGYTF. The chain links TRBV4-2 to TRBJ1-2, with D possibly TRBD1 on 6 matching bases. This CDR3 comprises 16 residues. Germline CDR1 is LGHNA and CDR2 is YNFKEQ. Trimming stripped 1 base from V and 0 bases from J, with 12 bases between.

The genes are TRBV20-1 and TRBJ2-1, with D perhaps matching TRBD2 (5 bases). Per germline, CDR1 DFQATT and CDR2 SNEGSKA (reference sequence). V lost 6 bases to trimming and J lost 1 base, with 13 bases between them. This CDR3 has 14 amino acids. DNA of the CDR3: TGCAGTGCCCTAAGCGGTAGGTCCTACAATGAGCAGTTCTTC. This sequence encodes CSALSGRSYNEQFF.

This clonotype was picked up many times. The chain links TRBV20-1 to TRBJ1-1, with D possibly matching TRBD1 (5 bases). Trimming stripped 6 bases from V and 1 base from J, with 9 bases between. Germline V gene lookup returns CDR1 DFQATT and CDR2 SNEGSKA (reference sequence). The CDR3 consists of 12 residues. CDR3 DNA sequence: TGCAGTGCCATGGGGGAGAACACTGAAGCTTTCTTT. The encoded protein is CSAMGENTEAFF.

The V call is TRBV4-3, the J call TRBJ1-4, with 7 bases matching TRBD1. The CDR3 covers 15 residues. J lost 7 bases, V lost 1 base, and 6 bases had no gene match. The germline gives CDR1 LGHNA, CDR2 YSLEER. Written as DNA, the CDR3 is TGCGCCAGCAGCCAAGTAGGGGGCGCCCCTGAAAAACTGTTTTTT. It specifies CASSQVGGAPEKLFF.

This clonotype was detected only a few times. V usage is TRBV7-2 and J usage is TRBJ2-1; 14 nucleotides match TRBD2. CDR1 is SGHTA, CDR2 FQGNSA, per germline. CDR3 size: 15 residues. The J segment lost 10 bases and the V segment lost 4 bases, leaving 6 bases of the junction unmatched. The CDR3 loop reads CASSSLGLAGDEQFF. The DNA of the CDR3 is TGTGCCAGCAGCTCCCTGGGACTAGCGGGAGACGAGCAGTTCTTC.

This clonotype was observed a few times. V gene TRBV10-3 combines with J gene TRBJ2-3, with D tentatively TRBD2 (5 bases). Trimming shortened V by 10 bases and J by 0 bases, and 14 bases separated the two germline ends. Germline assignment: CDR1 ENHRY and CDR2 SYGVKD. The length of the CDR3 is 14 residues. CDR3 residues: CATRLASSTDTQYF. The CDR3 region has the DNA TGTGCCACCCGATTAGCGTCTAGCACAGATACGCAGTATTTT.

This clonotype was detected many times. The CDR3 loop is CSARDSAPPYTQYF. The DNA for the CDR3 is TGCAGTGCCCGGGACTCTGCCCCCCCATATACGCAGTATTTT. The chain recombines TRBV20-1 with TRBJ2-3; weak D call: TRBD2 (6 bases). Germline-derived CDR1 and CDR2 are DFQATT and SNEGSKA (reference sequence). CDR3 length equals 14 residues. Trimming left V 6 bases short and J 7 bases short, with 20 bases between.

This clonotype has ten or more counts. This chain connects TRBV7-2 to TRBJ2-5, with 7 positions matching TRBD1. Germline trimming cut 8 bases from V and 3 bases from J; bases unmatched to any gene: 6. CDR3 length equals 13 residues. The germline V gene encodes CDR1 SGHTA and CDR2 FQGNSA. Written as DNA, the CDR3 is TGTGCCAGCTCACTTGACAGGGAAGAGACCCAGTACTTC. Protein sequence: CASSLDREETQYF.

This chain links TRBV20-1 with TRBJ2-2; 13 bases line up with TRBD2. With 3 bases clipped from V and 5 bases from J, the junction kept 15 bases outside the gene matches. CDR3 length: 19 amino acids. The V gene's germline CDR1 is DFQATT and CDR2 SNEGSKA (reference sequence). CDR3 nucleotides: TGCAGTGCTAGGGAACCTATACTAGCGGGAGGGCCGCGGACCGGGGAGCTGTTTTTT. Its protein is CSAREPILAGGPRTGELFF.

V and J are TRBV6-1 and TRBJ1-2; TRBD1 agrees at 7 bases. V lost 5 bases and J lost 4; bases outside the gene matches: 4. Germline V gene data show CDR1 as MNHNS and CDR2 as SASEGT. The CDR3 is 13 amino acids. CDR3 amino acids: CASSLGGSYGYTF. The CDR3 nucleotides read TGTGCCAGCAGTCTAGGGGGCTCCTATGGCTACACCTTC.

This clonotype occurred a few times. This CDR3 is CASSLGRLTSYEQYF. The CDR3 coding sequence is TGTGCCAGCAGCTTAGGAAGGCTTACCTCCTACGAGCAGTACTTC. The J gene is TRBJ2-7, the V gene TRBV7-2, with D hard to call. The V and J ends lost 1 base and 0 bases respectively, with 10 bases between them. This CDR3 has 15 residues. Germline-derived CDR1 and CDR2 are SGHTA and FQGNSA.

This clonotype came up a few times. CDR3 residues: CSAPPIAGGPGNEQFF. Here the CDR3 DNA reads TGCAGTGCTCCCCCCATAGCGGGAGGGCCAGGAAATGAGCAGTTCTTC. This chain links TRBV20-1 with TRBJ2-1, with 11 bases aligning to TRBD2. Germline-derived CDR1 and CDR2 are DFQATT and SNEGSKA (reference sequence). With 5 bases clipped from V and 7 bases from J, the junction kept 13 bases outside the gene matches. This CDR3 spans 16 amino acids.

The rearrangement joins TRBV27 to TRBJ1-5; TRBD1 is a possible D gene (6 bases). The CDR3 runs to 14 residues. Germline CDR1 and CDR2: MNHEY and SMNVEV (reference sequence). V was pared by 10 bases and J by 1 base, with 14 bases between. CDR3 nucleotide sequence: TGTGCCACCAGACAAGGGGGGAGCAATCAGCCCCAGCATTTT. Translation gives CATRQGGSNQPQHF.

The chain recombines TRBV6-1 with TRBJ1-5; no firm D call. The CDR3 spans 17 residues. CDR1 MNHNS and CDR2 SASEGT come from the germline V gene. Trimming took 6 bases from V and 1 from J, leaving 19 bases between them. The DNA for the CDR3 is TGTGCCAGCAGGGAACGGGTCTTGTCCCAGAGCAATCAGCCCCAGCATTTT. Protein product: CASRERVLSQSNQPQHF.

This clonotype was picked up many times. This sequence joins TRBV11-1 and TRBJ2-1; 7 bases are shared with TRBD2. CDR3 size: 15 residues. V gave up 6 bases and J gave up 4 bases; unmatched junction bases: 9. CDR1 is SGHAT and CDR2 is FQDESV in the germline V gene (reference sequence). The DNA for the CDR3 is TGTGCCAGCAGACCTCTGACTAGCAGATACAATGAGCAGTTCTTC. Amino acid sequence: CASRPLTSRYNEQFF. The whole variable domain, remainder taken from reference TRBV11-1 and TRBJ2-1, is EAEVAQSPRYKITEKSQAVAFWCDPISGHATLYWYRQILGQGPELLVQFQDESVVDDSQLPKDRFSAERLKGVDSTLKIQPAELGDSAMYLCASRPLTSRYNEQFFGPGTRLTVL.

This clonotype was seen a handful of times. V usage is TRBV6-5 and J usage is TRBJ2-7; D is possibly TRBD1 (6 bases). CDR3 size: 12 residues. The germline V gene has CDR1 MNHEY and CDR2 SVGAGI. V dropped 5 bases and J dropped 7 bases, with 12 bases sitting between them. CDR3 nucleotides: TGTGCCAGCAGTCGCGGACAGAAGGAGCAGTACTTC. Amino acid sequence: CASSRGQKEQYF.

This clonotype was seen many times. The rearrangement joins TRBV4-2 to TRBJ2-5; D gene uncertain. The CDR3 is made up of 15 amino acids. The germline V gene encodes CDR1 LGHNA and CDR2 YNFKEQ. V lost 0 bases to trimming and J lost 1 base, with 9 bases between them. DNA for the CDR3: TGTGCCAGCAGCCAAGAAGAGCGATTCCAAGAGACCCAGTACTTC. Amino acid sequence: CASSQEERFQETQYF.

The chain carries TRBV7-9 and TRBJ1-5; TRBD1 might be the D (6 bases). From germline, CDR1 is SEHNR and CDR2 FQNEAQ (reference sequence). V lost 3 bases to trimming and J lost 7 bases, with 13 bases between them. This CDR3 spans 14 amino acids. CDR3 residues: CASSFSGASQPQHF. DNA of the CDR3: TGTGCCAGCAGCTTCTCAGGGGCGTCGCAGCCCCAGCATTTT.

This chain joins TRBV29-1 and TRBJ2-1, with TRBD2 matching over 13 bases. The CDR3 spans 15 residues. With V trimmed by 7 bases and J by 8 bases, 11 bases remained unmatched. Germline loops: CDR1 SQVTM, CDR2 ANQGSEA. The CDR3 here is CSATPRTSGGHEQFF. Here the CDR3 DNA reads TGCAGCGCTACGCCGCGGACTAGCGGGGGCCATGAGCAGTTCTTC.

V is TRBV14 and J is TRBJ2-3, with D uncertain. The CDR3 contains 13 residues. The germline V gene has CDR1 SGHDN and CDR2 FVKESK. Trimming stripped 4 bases from V and 4 bases from J, with 9 bases between. The CDR3, as DNA: TGTGCCAGCAGCCGGCATCTTTCAGATACGCAGTATTTT. It translates to CASSRHLSDTQYF.

The genes are TRBV12-3 or TRBV12-4 and TRBJ2-5; D not certain. Trimming cost V 2 bases and J 2 bases, with 6 bases left between them. CDR3 length equals 13 residues. Written as DNA, the CDR3 is TGTGCCAGCAGTTTACACCTTCAAGAGACCCAGTACTTC. This encodes CASSLHLQETQYF.

V is TRBV27 and J is TRBJ2-7; D is possibly TRBD2 (6 bases). This CDR3 is 15 amino acids long. Germline CDR1 is MNHEY and CDR2 is SMNVEV (reference sequence). V lost 3 bases to trimming and J lost 2 bases, with 14 bases between them. CDR3 loop: CASSLRPEGPYEQYF. The CDR3 coding sequence is TGTGCCAGCAGTTTGCGTCCGGAGGGCCCCTACGAGCAGTACTTC.

This clonotype has ten or more counts. The V call is TRBV28, the J call TRBJ1-2; D gene uncertain. Germline assignment: CDR1 MDHEN and CDR2 SYDVKM. V was trimmed by 3 bases and J by 4 bases, leaving 9 bases between them. This CDR3 contains 13 residues. The CDR3 DNA is TGTGCCAGCAGTTTCCCGAAAGTCTATGGCTACACCTTC. It encodes CASSFPKVYGYTF.

This clonotype came up a few times. This rearrangement joins TRBV20-1 to TRBJ2-3, with D tentatively TRBD2 (5 bases). Trimming removed 3 bases from V and 7 bases from J, with 14 bases in between. CDR1 and CDR2 (germline): DFQATT, SNEGSKA (reference sequence). This CDR3 has 13 residues. For the CDR3, the DNA is TGCAGTGCTAGGGAACTAGTCTTCTATACGCAGTATTTT. This translates into CSARELVFYTQYF.

This clonotype was found many times. The V call is TRBV5-1, the J call TRBJ2-1, with D perhaps matching TRBD2 (6 bases). Germline V CDR1 and CDR2: SGHRS, YFSETQ. V was shortened by 0 bases and J by 4 bases, with 11 bases between the two germline ends. This CDR3 spans 15 amino acids. CDR3 in DNA: TGCGCCAGCAGCTTGGAGATAGCGGTGTACAATGAGCAGTTCTTC. Its protein product is CASSLEIAVYNEQFF. Complete variable domain (other parts from reference TRBV5-1 and TRBJ2-1): KAGVTQTPRYLIKTRGQQVTLSCSPISGHRSVSWYQQTPGQGLQFLFEYFSETQRNKGNFPGRFSGRQFSNSRSEMNVSTLELGDSALYLCASSLEIAVYNEQFFGPGTRLTVL.

The table lists this clonotype with a few counts. In DNA form, the CDR3 reads TGTGCCAGCAGTTTACAGACCCTAGCGGGAGGAGGATACAATGAGCAGTTCTTC. Translated, it gives CASSLQTLAGGGYNEQFF. The chain couples TRBV12-3 or TRBV12-4 to TRBJ2-1, with 11 bases fitting TRBD2. With 2 bases clipped from V and 4 bases from J, the junction kept 10 bases outside the gene matches. CDR3 length: 18 amino acids.